This T cell receptor beta chain stems from a study of blood T cell repertoires in COVID-19. V shed 3 bases and J shed 2 bases, with 10 bases lying between them. Germline assignment: CDR1 WSHSY and CDR2 SAAADI. The CDR3 loop spans 14 amino acids. Original processing methods: Reference gene primer amplification in the assay estimated nucleated cell counts. Using immunoSEQ multiplex PCR, the repertoire was profiled, and TCRdb retains in-frame clones only, with some absent. Clone size and the V and J calls come from that table; the DNA yielded D and trimming. The sample lists about 82,000 clones, around four fifths occurring once.

This rearrangement joins TRBV10-2 to TRBJ2-5; perhaps TRBD2 as D (6 bases). This receptor was taken from a woman aged 55-70 years with acute or convalescent COVID-19. Sequences were obtained from peripheral blood. The CDR3 sequence is CASSDAGIQETQYF. The CDR3 DNA follows: TGCGCCAGCAGTGACGCGGGAATTCAAGAGACCCAGTACTTC.